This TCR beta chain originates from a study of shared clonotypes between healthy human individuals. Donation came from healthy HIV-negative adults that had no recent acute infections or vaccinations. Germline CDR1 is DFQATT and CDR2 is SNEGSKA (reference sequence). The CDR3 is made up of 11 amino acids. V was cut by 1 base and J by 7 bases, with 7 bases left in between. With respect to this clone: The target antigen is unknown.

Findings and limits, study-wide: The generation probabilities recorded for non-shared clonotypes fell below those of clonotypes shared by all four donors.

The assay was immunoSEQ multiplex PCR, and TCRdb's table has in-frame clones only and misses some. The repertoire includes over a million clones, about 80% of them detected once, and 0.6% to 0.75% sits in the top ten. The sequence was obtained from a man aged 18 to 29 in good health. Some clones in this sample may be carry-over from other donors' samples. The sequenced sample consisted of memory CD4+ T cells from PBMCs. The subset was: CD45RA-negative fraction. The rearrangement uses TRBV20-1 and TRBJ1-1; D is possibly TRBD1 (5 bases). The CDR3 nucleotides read TGCAGTGCTAGAGGGGGCTATGAAGCTTTCTTT. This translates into CSARGGYEAFF.